The T cell receptor beta chain described here comes from a study of blood T cell repertoires in COVID-19. Germline V gene lookup returns CDR1 SGHDT and CDR2 YYEEEE. Trimming stripped 4 bases from V and 5 bases from J, with 10 bases between. The CDR3 length is 13 residues. Clones were read by immunoSEQ multiplex PCR, and TCRdb kept only the in-frame ones, dropping some. The data contain roughly 70,000 clones, around nine tenths of them singletons. V gene TRBV5-6 combines with J gene TRBJ1-5; D not resolved. Sequencing input: peripheral blood. The TCR comes from a human donor in a cohort sampled during active COVID-19. The CDR3 here is CASSTGRDQPQHF. The CDR3 coding sequence is TGTGCCAGCAGCACTGGGAGGGATCAGCCCCAGCATTTT.